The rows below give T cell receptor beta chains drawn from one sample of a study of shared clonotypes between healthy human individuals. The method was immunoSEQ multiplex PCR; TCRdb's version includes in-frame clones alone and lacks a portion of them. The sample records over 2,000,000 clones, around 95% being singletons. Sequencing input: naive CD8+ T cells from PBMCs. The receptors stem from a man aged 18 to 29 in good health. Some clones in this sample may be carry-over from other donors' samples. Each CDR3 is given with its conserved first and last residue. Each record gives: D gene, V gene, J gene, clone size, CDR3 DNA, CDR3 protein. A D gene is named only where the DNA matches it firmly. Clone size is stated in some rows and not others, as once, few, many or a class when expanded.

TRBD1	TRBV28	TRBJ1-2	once	TGTGCCAGCAGGCGGACAGGGGACTATGGCTACACCTTC	CASRRTGDYGYTF
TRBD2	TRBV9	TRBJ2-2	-	TGTGCCAGCAGCGGCTTAGCGGGAGGTTCCGGGGAGCTGTTTTTT	CASSGLAGGSGELFF
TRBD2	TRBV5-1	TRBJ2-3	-	TGCGCCAGCACCCCTAGCGGGAAGGGGGCCACAGATACGCAGTATTTT	CASTPSGKGATDTQYF
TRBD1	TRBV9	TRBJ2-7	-	TGTGCCAGCAGCCCAATGACCCCGGGGACAGGGTACGAGCAGTACTTC	CASSPMTPGTGYEQYF
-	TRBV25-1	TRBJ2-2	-	TGTGCCAGCAGTGAATTAAACACCGGGGAGCTGTTTTTT	CASSELNTGELFF
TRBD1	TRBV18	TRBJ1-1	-	TGTGCCAGCTCACCCGACAGGGTCGGCACTGAAGCTTTCTTT	CASSPDRVGTEAFF
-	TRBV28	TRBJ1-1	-	TGTGCCAGCATCCCTGCTAGGGAGTTGAACACTGAAGCTTTCTTT	CASIPARELNTEAFF
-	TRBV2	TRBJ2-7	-	TGTGCCAGCACTCGTCAGGGCTCTAACGAGCAGTACTTC	CASTRQGSNEQYF
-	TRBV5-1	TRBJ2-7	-	TGCGCCAGCAGCCCCCGGATCCTAGGTTCTAACTACGAGCAGTACTTC	CASSPRILGSNYEQYF
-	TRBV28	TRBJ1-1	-	TGTGCCAGCAGCTTGGCTTTGGGGGGCGCGGACACTGAAGCTTTCTTT	CASSLALGGADTEAFF
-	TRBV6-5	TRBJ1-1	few	TGTGCCAGCAGTTATGGAGATTTGAACACTGAAGCTTTCTTT	CASSYGDLNTEAFF
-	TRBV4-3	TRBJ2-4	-	TGCGCCAGCAGCCAAGATCCAGCGGGCGCCCTCCAAAACATTCAGTACTTC	CASSQDPAGALQNIQYF
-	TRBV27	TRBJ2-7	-	TGTGCCAGCAGTCCCGGACTTTTCTACGAGCAGTACTTC	CASSPGLFYEQYF
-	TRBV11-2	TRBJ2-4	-	TGTGCCAGCAGCTTAACGGGGATGGCCAAAAACATTCAGTACTTC	CASSLTGMAKNIQYF
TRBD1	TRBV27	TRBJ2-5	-	TGTGCCAGCAGGGACCTACGACAGGGTTGGAGGCAAGAGACCCAGTACTTC	CASRDLRQGWRQETQYF
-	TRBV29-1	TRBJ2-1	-	TGCAGCGTTGATGGGTGGAGCGCGTCCAATGAGCAGTTCTTC	CSVDGWSASNEQFF
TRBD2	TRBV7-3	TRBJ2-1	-	TGTGCCAGCAGCTTAGCTAGCGGGAGGGCCCCGTACAATGAGCAGTTCTTC	CASSLASGRAPYNEQFF
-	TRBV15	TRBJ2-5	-	TGTGCCACCAGCCCTCGCAAGGGGGCCCGGGGGCAAGAGACCCAGTACTTC	CATSPRKGARGQETQYF
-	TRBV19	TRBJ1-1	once	TGTGCCAGTAGTATGGGCCGACGGACTGAAGCTTTCTTT	CASSMGRRTEAFF
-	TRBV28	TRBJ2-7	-	TGTGCCAGCAGTCCGGACTACTCCTACGAGCAGTACTTC	CASSPDYSYEQYF
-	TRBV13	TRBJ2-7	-	TGTGCCAGCAGCTTAGGATTAGGCCAGCTCTACGAGCAGTACTTC	CASSLGLGQLYEQYF
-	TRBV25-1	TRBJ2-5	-	TGTGCCAGCAGTGAAATAGGCTCCCAAGAGACCCAGTACTTC	CASSEIGSQETQYF
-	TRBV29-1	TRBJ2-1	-	TGCAGCGTTGAAGATGGCGGGATCAATGAGCAGTTCTTC	CSVEDGGINEQFF
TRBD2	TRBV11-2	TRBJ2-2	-	TGTGCCAGCAGTTCTATCAAAGCGGGAGTTGGTCCCACCGGGGAGCTGTTTTTT	CASSSIKAGVGPTGELFF
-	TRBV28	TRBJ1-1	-	TGTGCCAGCAGCCCCTCCAGGGTGCCCACTGAAGCTTTCTTT	CASSPSRVPTEAFF
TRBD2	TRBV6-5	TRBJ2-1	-	TGTGCCAGCAGCCTAGCGGGATGGGCTGAGCAGTTCTTC	CASSLAGWAEQFF
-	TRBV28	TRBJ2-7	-	TGTGCCAGCATCCGAGACGGTACCTACGAGCAGTACTTC	CASIRDGTYEQYF
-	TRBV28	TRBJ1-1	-	TGTGCCAGCAGCCCGCGGGCGGTGAACACTGAAGCTTTCTTT	CASSPRAVNTEAFF
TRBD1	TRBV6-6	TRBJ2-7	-	TGTGCCAGCAGTTACCCAGGGACAGCCTACGAGCAGTACTTC	CASSYPGTAYEQYF
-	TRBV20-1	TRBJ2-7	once	TGCAGTGCTGGTATGCCCCACGAGCAGTACTTC	CSAGMPHEQYF
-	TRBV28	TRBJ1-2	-	TGTGCCAGCAGTTTTAGGGGCGCGAGTGGCTACACCTTC	CASSFRGASGYTF
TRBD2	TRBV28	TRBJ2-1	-	TGTGCCAGCAGTTTACTAGCGGACAATGAGCAGTTCTTC	CASSLLADNEQFF
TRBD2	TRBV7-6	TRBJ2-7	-	TGTGCCAGCAGACCCAGCGGGAGTTACGAGCAGTACTTC	CASRPSGSYEQYF
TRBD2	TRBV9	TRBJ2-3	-	TGTGCCAGCAGCGCGGGGACTAGCACTAGCACAGATACGCAGTATTTT	CASSAGTSTSTDTQYF
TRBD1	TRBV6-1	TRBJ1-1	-	TGTGCCAGCAGTACCTCGGACAGGGAGGTCACTGAAGCTTTCTTT	CASSTSDREVTEAFF
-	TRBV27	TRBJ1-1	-	TGTGCCAGCAGTTTCGGGGATGCGAACACTGAAGCTTTCTTT	CASSFGDANTEAFF
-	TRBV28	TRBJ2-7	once	TGTGCCAGCAGTATGCCCTACGAGCAGTACTTC	CASSMPYEQYF
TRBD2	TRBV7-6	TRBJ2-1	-	TGTGCCAGCAGCATCCTAGCGGGAGGGCCCGAGCAGTTCTTC	CASSILAGGPEQFF
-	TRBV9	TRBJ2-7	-	TGTGCCAGCAGCGACAGGAGCTCCTACGAGCAGTACTTC	CASSDRSSYEQYF
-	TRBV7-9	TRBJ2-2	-	TGTGCCAGCAGCGTATCGGGACCCAAGGCCGGGGAGCTGTTTTTT	CASSVSGPKAGELFF
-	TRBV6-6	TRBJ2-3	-	TGTGCCAGCAGCCCTCTTCGGGCATCCACAGATACGCAGTATTTT	CASSPLRASTDTQYF
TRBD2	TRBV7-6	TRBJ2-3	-	TGTGCCAGCAGCCGCGTCCCACTAGCGGGGACCAGAAGGGTGCAAAGCACAGATACGCAGTATTTT	CASSRVPLAGTRRVQSTDTQYF
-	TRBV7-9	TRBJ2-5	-	TGTGCCAGCAGCTTAGGGACGAGTCAAGAGACCCAGTACTTC	CASSLGTSQETQYF
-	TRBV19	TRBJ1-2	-	TGTGCCAGTAGTATAGGGACAGACTATGGCTACACCTTC	CASSIGTDYGYTF
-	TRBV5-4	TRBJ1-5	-	TGTGCCAGCAGCTCGGCGGGGGGCCAGCCCCAGCATTTT	CASSSAGGQPQHF
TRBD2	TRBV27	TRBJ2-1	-	TGTGCCAGCAGTTTATCCGCTAGCGGGCCGTACTCCTACAATGAGCAGTTCTTC	CASSLSASGPYSYNEQFF
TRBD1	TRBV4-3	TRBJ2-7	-	TGCGCCAGCAGCCAAGATTACAGGGGGTTCTCCTACGAGCAGTACTTC	CASSQDYRGFSYEQYF
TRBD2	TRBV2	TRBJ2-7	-	TGTGCCAGCAGGTGGACTAGCGGGATCTACGAGCAGTACTTC	CASRWTSGIYEQYF
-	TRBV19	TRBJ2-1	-	TGTGCCAGTAGTATAGTCAGCGGGTGGGACAATGAGCAGTTCTTC	CASSIVSGWDNEQFF
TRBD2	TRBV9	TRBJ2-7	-	TGTGCCAGCAGCGTAGCTGCTAGCGGGAGAACCTACGAGCAGTACTTC	CASSVAASGRTYEQYF
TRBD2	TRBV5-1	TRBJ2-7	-	TGCGCCAGCAGCGAGGGACTAGCGGGTTCCTACGAGCAGTACTTC	CASSEGLAGSYEQYF
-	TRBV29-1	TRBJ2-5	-	TGCAGCGTTGAAGGGCTGGAGGGGGAGTGGGAGACCCAGTACTTC	CSVEGLEGEWETQYF
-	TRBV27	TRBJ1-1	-	TGTGCCAGCAAGGGGTTCTTGAACACTGAAGCTTTCTTT	CASKGFLNTEAFF
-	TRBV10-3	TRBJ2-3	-	TGTGCCACGGGGAAGGGGGGCCCCACAGATACGCAGTATTTT	CATGKGGPTDTQYF
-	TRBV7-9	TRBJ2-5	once	TGTGCCAGCAGCTCTGCGGCCCTGTTCCGGGAGACCCAGTACTTC	CASSSAALFRETQYF
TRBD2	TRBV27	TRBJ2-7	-	TGTGCCAGCAGTTTATCACTAGCGGGCGCCTCCTACGAGCAGTACTTC	CASSLSLAGASYEQYF
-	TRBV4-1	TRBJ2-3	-	TGCGCCAGCAGCCAAGGGGGGGTAGGCGGCACAGATACGCAGTATTTT	CASSQGGVGGTDTQYF